Here is one T cell receptor (beta chain) with its context. Its cognate antigen is unknown. Treatment denoted: over 15 received Ad26.COV2.S at low or high dose, single or two shots; about 5 received placebo; per-sample allocation not given. All samples were drawn on day 63, counting from the first vaccine or placebo injection. The data derive from a study of Ad26.COV2.S vaccination and SARS-CoV-2 variants. Whole-study results and caveats: Reported post-vaccination CD8+ and CD4+ T cell responses to spike showed substantial breadth. Assessments of TCR breadth and depth may have underestimated the total T cell responses. Participants given vaccine showed non-spike TCR breadth similar to that of placebo recipients.

Clones were read by immunoSEQ multiplex PCR, and TCRdb kept only the in-frame ones, dropping some. The data hold under 600,000 clones, with nearly 90% observed a single time. The CDR3 runs 13 residues. V was pared by 5 bases and J by 6 bases, with 6 bases of the junction left unmatched. Per the germline V gene, CDR1 is LNHDA and CDR2 is SQIVND (reference sequence). The sequence was collected from a person aged 18 to 59 who received the Ad26.COV2.S COVID-19 vaccine or a placebo. V usage is TRBV19 and J usage is TRBJ1-2; 7 bases are a match to TRBD1. The material was peripheral blood, obtained in a trial of Ad26.COV2.S vaccine versus placebo. CDR3 region: CASSQRGLNGYTF. The CDR3 DNA reads as TGTGCCAGTAGTCAAAGGGGGCTCAATGGCTACACCTTC.